A single sample gave rise to the 10 T cell receptor beta chains below, sequenced in a study of patients and donors after allogeneic stem cell transplantation. TCRdb re-called the RT-PCR reads with MiXCR, one entry per CDR3 protein. The table lists about 90,000 distinct CDR3 sequences, approximately 49% of them singletons. Sequencing was carried out using blood, either unsorted or a sorted T cell fraction (not recorded which). These receptors came from a human donor who was either an allogeneic HSCT recipient or a stem cell or donor lymphocyte infusion donor (not recorded which). It is not recorded whose cells these are; they may come from a transplant donor.

This chain connects TRBV29-1 to TRBJ1-4, with 7 positions matching TRBD1. J was trimmed by 7 bases and V by 7 bases; bases with no gene match: 12. Germline lookup yields CDR1 SQVTM and CDR2 ANQGSEA. CDR3 size: 14 residues. CDR3 protein: CSAGGGLEAEKLFF. The CDR3 DNA is TGCAGCGCTGGAGGGGGCCTCGAGGCTGAAAAACTGTTTTTT.

V gene TRBV7-2 combines with J gene TRBJ1-1; D is unclear. Germline V gene sequence: CDR1 SGHTA, CDR2 FQGNSA. V was trimmed by 4 bases and J by 7 bases, leaving 13 bases between them. This CDR3 is 13 amino acids long. CDR3 nucleotides: TGTGCCAGCAGCTCGCTGAGGAAGTATGAAGCTTTCTTT. Translated, it gives CASSSLRKYEAFF.

This chain's CDR3 is CASQREGEKLFF. Here the CDR3 DNA reads TGTGCCAGCCAAAGAGAAGGGGAAAAACTGTTTTTT. This chain connects TRBV25-1 to TRBJ1-4; D is ambiguous. This CDR3 comprises 12 residues. V was pared by 8 bases and J by 8 bases, with 12 bases between. Germline lookup yields CDR1 MGHDK and CDR2 SYGVNS.

A few counts support this clonotype. This chain joins TRBV27 and TRBJ1-2; 8 nucleotides line up with TRBD1. J gave up 8 bases and V 5 bases, and 10 bases lay outside the gene matches. CDR1 is MNHEY, CDR2 SMNVEV, per germline (reference sequence). CDR3 length equals 14 residues. For the CDR3, the DNA is TGTGCCAGCAGTGACAGGGGTGGATTGCGGGGCTACACCTTC. Its translation is CASSDRGGLRGYTF.

The CDR3 DNA reads TGTGCCAGCAGCAGTCATAGCGGCCCTGGGTATGAGCAGTTCTTC. Amino acids: CASSSHSGPGYEQFF. V and J are TRBV11-2 and TRBJ2-1; D is possibly TRBD2 (6 bases). CDR1 is SGHAT, CDR2 FQNNGV, per germline. This CDR3 comprises 15 residues. Trimming removed 5 bases from V and 8 bases from J, with 19 bases in between. The variable domain in full, with the rest retrieved from reference TRBV11-2 and TRBJ2-1, is EAGVAQSPRYKIIEKRQSVAFWCNPISGHATLYWYQQILGQGPKLLIQFQNNGVVDDSQLPKDRFSAERLKGVDSTLKIQPAKLEDSAVYLCASSSHSGPGYEQFFGPGTRLTVL.

The chain has TRBV4-3 and TRBJ1-4, with a weak D call TRBD1 (6 bases). CDR1 and CDR2 from the germline V gene are LGHNA and YSLEER. Trimming left V 4 bases short and J 6 bases short, with 12 bases between. This CDR3 contains 14 residues. This CDR3 reads CASSPIQGDEKLFF. In DNA form, the CDR3 reads TGCGCCAGCAGCCCTATACAGGGTGATGAAAAACTGTTTTTT.

The genes are TRBV6-2 or TRBV6-3 and TRBJ1-2; 8 nucleotides match TRBD1. This CDR3 spans 12 amino acids. V gave up 5 bases and J gave up 6 bases; unmatched junction bases: 2. From germline, CDR1 is MNHEY and CDR2 SVGEGT. The CDR3 sequence: CASSRTGNGYTF. The CDR3 nucleotides are TGTGCCAGCAGTCGGACAGGGAATGGCTACACCTTC.

This chain uses TRBV21-1 with TRBJ1-5. TRBV21-1 is listed as a pseudogene. There are 15 residues in the CDR3. This chain's CDR3 is CASTYPGGDKQPQHF. The CDR3 bases are TGTGCCAGCACCTACCCGGGAGGGGATAAACAGCCCCAGCATTTT.

This clonotype has just one count. The chain uses TRBV20-1 and TRBJ1-2; D remains ambiguous. Germline-derived CDR1 and CDR2 are DFQATT and SNEGSKA (reference sequence). The CDR3 spans 14 residues. Trimming removed 6 bases from V and 6 bases from J, with 20 bases in between. The DNA for the CDR3 is TGCAGTGCGGGTGTTCGACGGGTTCCAGATGGCTACACCTTC. Residues: CSAGVRRVPDGYTF.

This chain links TRBV15 with TRBJ1-1, with TRBD1 matching 8 bases. This CDR3 has 16 residues. From germline, CDR1 is LNHNV and CDR2 YYDKDF (reference sequence). With 0 bases clipped from V and 4 bases from J, the junction kept 7 bases outside the gene matches. The CDR3 DNA sequence: TGTGCCACCAGCAGAGACCCCAGGGGGCGGATCACTGAAGCTTTCTTT. Its translation: CATSRDPRGRITEAFF.